The 5 T cell receptor beta chains presented below share a single source sample, sequenced in a study of T cell responses to AZD1222 COVID-19 vaccine. Method: immunoSEQ multiplex PCR; TCRdb's copy keeps in-frame clones and lacks some. This sample has about 86,000 clones, with 78% found just once. The sample was peripheral blood, taken on day 0 of AZD1222 vaccination. The receptors were gathered from an adult in good health.

V gene TRBV7-9 combines with J gene TRBJ2-5; TRBD2 aligns across 10 bases. The CDR3 is 16 residues long. The junction had 9 bases not matched to a gene; V was cut back by 3 bases and J by 5 bases. In germline, CDR1 is SEHNR, CDR2 FQNEAQ (reference sequence). Here the CDR3 reads CASSLSLAGALETQYF. The CDR3 coding sequence is TGTGCCAGCAGCTTGTCTCTAGCGGGAGCCTTGGAGACCCAGTACTTC.

The chain carries TRBV5-8 and TRBJ2-3; 13 bases map to TRBD2. The CDR3 loop spans 16 amino acids. Germline V lookup: CDR1 SGHTS, CDR2 YDEGEE. V shed 5 bases, J shed 4 bases, and the junction held 7 bases outside the gene matches. CDR3 coding DNA: TGTGCCAGCAGTCTTGGACTAGCGGGAGAACCAGATACGCAGTATTTT. Translation gives CASSLGLAGEPDTQYF.

Notes on this clone: At one end the junction does not follow the germline gene, possibly because of a read error. The gene calls are TRBV5-4 and TRBJ2-5; a weak D match, TRBD2 (6 bases). The CDR3 covers 14 residues. Germline CDR1 SGHNT, CDR2 YYREEE (reference sequence). This chain's CDR3 is CASSPVGGQKTQYF. The CDR3 coding sequence is TGTGCCAGCAGCCCGGTGGGAGGCCAAAAGACCCAGTACTTC.

V is TRBV6-5 and J is TRBJ2-3; possibly TRBD1 or TRBD2 for D (5 bases each). The V gene lost 4 bases and the J gene lost 6 bases, with 11 bases spanning the gap. This CDR3 has 13 amino acids. The germline V gene encodes CDR1 MNHEY and CDR2 SVGAGI. The CDR3 here is CASSSFWGDTQYF. DNA for the CDR3: TGTGCCAGCAGTTCGTTTTGGGGGGATACGCAGTATTTT.

This chain uses TRBV27 with TRBJ2-7; possibly TRBD1 for D (6 bases). The CDR3 is 15 residues long. With 6 bases removed from V and 5 bases from J, the gap between germline ends came to 20 bases. Germline loops: CDR1 MNHEY, CDR2 SMNVEV (reference sequence). DNA of the CDR3: TGTGCCAGCAGAGTTGGGTTGTGGCAGGGGAACGAGCAGTACTTC. Protein product: CASRVGLWQGNEQYF.